What follows describes a single TCR beta chain. These data belong to a study of blood T cell repertoires in COVID-19. In the study overall: Samples taken during acute and convalescent COVID-19 were collected in the United States, Italy and Spain. Sample material is recorded as cDNA or gDNA derived from T cells, B-cell-depleted T cells, or PBMCs.

Trimming left V 1 base short and J 5 bases short, with 14 bases between. The CDR3 is made up of 15 amino acids. Germline V gene sequence: CDR1 ENHRY, CDR2 SYGVKD. The Seattle patients, enrolled during active infection, were followed longitudinally. The repertoire was sequenced with immunoSEQ multiplex PCR; TCRdb's copy has only in-frame clones and lacks some. The table has about 170,000 clones, 80% to 90% seen once. The sequencing sample was made of peripheral blood. This chain joins TRBV10-3 and TRBJ1-2; D possibly corresponds to TRBD1 (6 bases). The receptor's source is an elderly woman with COVID-19, enrolled during active disease. Here the CDR3 DNA reads TGTGCCATCAGTGAGTTACAGGGTCCCTTTTATGGCTACACCTTC. It encodes CAISELQGPFYGYTF.